This T cell receptor (beta chain) stems from a study of T cell repertoires in cytomegalovirus infection. Study-wide findings and caveats: Ex vivo responses were dominated by HLA-C-restricted CMV-specific TCR beta clonotypes. The study identified carriers of CMV plus the relevant HLA from cumulative public TCR beta family frequency.

Trimming shortened V by 1 base and J by 15 bases, and 13 bases separated the two germline ends. Germline values: CDR1 SGHTA, CDR2 FQGNSA. This CDR3 region has 12 residues. This clonotype has only a few counts. Its antigen is undetermined. TCRdb re-called the reads with MiXCR, one entry per CDR3 protein. The data contain about 360,000 distinct CDR3 sequences, roughly 20% of them singletons. The clonotype originates from a human donor in good health (CMV status not recorded). Some clones in this sample may be carry-over from other donors' samples. The V call is TRBV7-2, the J call TRBJ2-4; D may be TRBD1 or TRBD2 (5 bases each). Input material: PBMCs. CDR3 sequence reads: CASSLGDGGRYF. The DNA for the CDR3 is TGTGCCAGCAGCTTAGGAGATGGGGGAAGGTACTTC. Filled out from reference TRBV7-2 and TRBJ2-4, the complete variable domain reads GAGVSQSPSNKVTEKGKDVELRCDPISGHTALYWYRQSLGQGLEFLIYFQGNSAPDKSGLPSDRFSAERTGGSVSTLTIQRTQQEDSAVYLCASSLGDGGRYFGAGTRLSVL.